This T cell receptor beta chain was found in a study of blood T cell repertoires in COVID-19. Study-wide context: Whether acute or convalescent, the COVID-19 samples came from the United States, Italy and Spain. The cDNA or gDNA used as material had been derived from T cells, B-cell-depleted T cells, or PBMCs.

J gave up 2 bases and V 6 bases, and 6 bases lay outside the gene matches. CDR1 is SNHLY and CDR2 is FYNNEI in the germline V gene. The CDR3 has 15 amino acids. Libraries were prepared by immunoSEQ multiplex PCR; TCRdb keeps only in-frame clonotypes and omits some of them. Found here are some 280,000 clones, more than 80% of them singletons; the top ten hold about 3%. V and J are TRBV2 and TRBJ2-3, with 9 bases that match TRBD2. The sequenced sample consisted of peripheral blood. The sequence came from a young woman with active or convalescent COVID-19. CDR3: CASSRREGVTDTQYF. The CDR3, as DNA: TGTGCCAGCAGCAGGCGGGAGGGGGTCACAGATACGCAGTATTTT.